The 27 T cell receptor beta chains presented below share a single source sample, sequenced in a study of cytomegalovirus exposure and HLA in healthy donors. 60 Vbeta and 13 Jbeta primers were used in PCR. Method: immunoSEQ multiplex PCR; TCRdb's copy keeps in-frame clones and lacks some. The sample consists of about 120,000 clones, roughly three quarters of them appearing once. Sequenced: PBMCs. Receptors were obtained from a man aged 25 to 45 in good health and CMV-seropositive.

The CDR3: CASQGSDGNTIYF. The CDR3 DNA follows: TGTGCCAGCCAGGGTTCAGATGGAAACACCATATATTTT. The chain combines TRBV19 with TRBJ1-3; TRBD1 might be the D (5 bases). Trimming cost V 9 bases and J 3 bases, with 12 bases left between them. The CDR3 is made up of 13 amino acids. Germline values: CDR1 LNHDA, CDR2 SQIVND (reference sequence).

This sequence joins TRBV18 and TRBJ1-6, with a weak D call TRBD1 (5 bases). From germline, CDR1 is KGHSH and CDR2 LQKENI. The V gene lost 9 bases and the J gene lost 6 bases, with 12 bases spanning the gap. The CDR3 loop spans 13 amino acids. The CDR3 spells CASSGQSNSPLHF. The CDR3 DNA sequence: TGTGCCAGTTCAGGGCAGTCTAATTCACCCCTCCACTTT.

V and J are TRBV7-2 and TRBJ2-7; 7 bases agree with TRBD2. This CDR3 region has 14 residues. The ends lost 0 bases at V and 4 bases at J; junction bases unmatched: 3. From germline, CDR1 is SGHTA and CDR2 FQGNSA. CDR3 in amino acids: CASSLASGDYEQYF. Here the CDR3 DNA reads TGTGCCAGCAGCTTAGCAAGCGGGGATTACGAGCAGTACTTC.

This clone was recorded only once. The chain recombines TRBV9 with TRBJ2-3, with a tentative D call TRBD2 (5 bases). V lost 7 bases and J lost 2, with 20 bases in between. The CDR3 sequence is 16 residues long. Germline V lookup: CDR1 SGDLS, CDR2 YYNGEE. CDR3 sequence reads: CASSTLGGGVTDTQYF. CDR3 coding DNA: TGTGCCAGCTCGACCCTGGGTGGAGGAGTCACAGATACGCAGTATTTT.

J is TRBJ1-2 and V is TRBV11-2; a weak D match, TRBD1 (5 bases). Trimming left V 2 bases short and J 8 bases short, with 9 bases between. Germline V lookup: CDR1 SGHAT, CDR2 FQNNGV. This CDR3 comprises 12 residues. The CDR3 coding sequence is TGTGCCAGCAGCTTACAGGGATCCGGCTACACCTTC. This codes for CASSLQGSGYTF. The whole variable domain, remainder taken from reference TRBV11-2 and TRBJ1-2, is EAGVAQSPRYKIIEKRQSVAFWCNPISGHATLYWYQQILGQGPKLLIQFQNNGVVDDSQLPKDRFSAERLKGVDSTLKIQPAKLEDSAVYLCASSLQGSGYTFGSGTRLTVV.

This chain uses TRBV7-9 with TRBJ1-2; TRBD1 matches 7 bases. CDR1 is SEHNR, CDR2 FQNEAQ, per germline (reference sequence). With V trimmed by 6 bases and J by 8 bases, 12 bases remained unmatched. The CDR3 contains 14 residues. DNA for the CDR3: TGTGCCAGCAGACCCAGACAGGGAAATAGGGGCTACACCTTC. It yields the protein CASRPRQGNRGYTF.

As regards this clone: Other DNA sequences in the sample encode the same CDR3. The rearrangement uses TRBV2 and TRBJ1-4, with TRBD1 matching over 8 bases. The CDR3 is made up of 15 amino acids. The germline gives CDR1 SNHLY, CDR2 FYNNEI. V shed 3 bases, J shed 8 bases, and the junction held 8 bases outside the gene matches. CDR3 bases: TGTGCCAGCAGTGAGGGGGGACAGGTGAACGAAAAACTGTTTTTT. Its protein is CASSEGGQVNEKLFF. Full variable domain (outside the CDR3, taken from reference TRBV2 and TRBJ1-4): EPEVTQTPSHQVTQMGQEVILRCVPISNHLYFYWYRQILGQKVEFLVSFYNNEISEKSEIFDDQFSVERPDGSNFTLKIRSTKLEDSAMYFCASSEGGQVNEKLFFGSGTQLSVL.

In this sample, this clone turned up once. V gene TRBV9 combines with J gene TRBJ1-1; D ambiguous. Germline V gene data show CDR1 as SGDLS and CDR2 as YYNGEE. V lost 8 bases, J lost 1 base, and 15 bases lay in between. This CDR3 is built from 14 residues. CDR3 DNA sequence: TGTGCCAGTTCCCGGAGGTTTCGGAACACTGAAGCTTTCTTT. As protein: CASSRRFRNTEAFF.

This chain links TRBV9 with TRBJ2-6; perhaps TRBD2 as D (5 bases). The germline V and J ends were trimmed by 4 bases and 0 bases, with 11 bases remaining between them. Germline CDR1 and CDR2: SGDLS and YYNGEE. The CDR3 is 16 residues long. The CDR3 here is CASSLRAASGANVLTF. In DNA, the CDR3 is TGTGCCAGCAGCTTGAGGGCCGCCTCTGGGGCCAACGTCCTGACTTTC. Filled out from reference TRBV9 and TRBJ2-6, the complete variable domain reads DSGVTQTPKHLITATGQRVTLRCSPRSGDLSVYWYQQSLDQGLQFLIQYYNGEERAKGNILERFSAQQFPDLHSELNLSSLELGDSALYFCASSLRAASGANVLTFGAGSRLTVL.

V and J are TRBV15 and TRBJ2-3; 7 nucleotides match TRBD2. The germline V gene encodes CDR1 LNHNV and CDR2 YYDKDF (reference sequence). With V trimmed by 1 base and J by 0 bases, 13 bases remained unmatched. The CDR3 is 19 residues long. The DNA for the CDR3 is TGTGCCACCAGCAGAGCGGGCGGGGGACTCATATCTAGCACAGATACGCAGTATTTT. Translated: CATSRAGGGLISSTDTQYF.

V usage is TRBV10-3 and J usage is TRBJ1-3; tentative D call: TRBD1 (5 bases). Germline CDR1 ENHRY, CDR2 SYGVKD. The CDR3 loop spans 17 amino acids. Trimming left V 4 bases short and J 0 bases short, with 16 bases between. The CDR3 region has the DNA TGTGCCATCAGTGGACGGGCCCTCAGGGACTCTGGAAACACCATATATTTT. This sequence encodes CAISGRALRDSGNTIYF.

This clone showed up just once. The chain uses TRBV19 and TRBJ1-1, with TRBD1 matching 7 bases. The CDR3 covers 16 residues. Germline-derived CDR1 and CDR2 are LNHDA and SQIVND (reference sequence). V shed 2 bases, J shed 5 bases, and the junction held 11 bases outside the gene matches. CDR3 DNA sequence: TGTGCCAGTAGTATAAGGTTGAGACAGGGTCGGACTGAAGCTTTCTTT. Amino acid sequence: CASSIRLRQGRTEAFF. Variable domain in full (rest from reference TRBV19 and TRBJ1-1): DGGITQSPKYLFRKEGQNVTLSCEQNLNHDAMYWYRQDPGQGLRLIYYSQIVNDFQKGDIAEGYSVSREKKESFPLTVTSAQKNPTAFYLCASSIRLRQGRTEAFFGQGTRLTVV.

The rearrangement uses TRBV7-2 and TRBJ1-1, with 8 positions matching TRBD1. CDR3 length: 16 amino acids. V lost 3 bases, J lost 0 bases, and 6 bases stayed unmatched. CDR1 and CDR2 from the germline V gene are SGHTA and FQGNSA. The CDR3 loop is CASSLDRVGMNTEAFF. The CDR3 DNA sequence: TGTGCCAGCAGCTTGGACAGGGTCGGGATGAACACTGAAGCTTTCTTT.

The chain couples TRBV5-1 to TRBJ1-2; 9 bases match TRBD1. V dropped 2 bases and J dropped 6; count of bases not matched to a gene: 8. Germline values: CDR1 SGHRS, CDR2 YFSETQ. The length of the CDR3 is 15 residues. Written as DNA, the CDR3 is TGCGCCAGCAGCTTAATGCCCGGGACAGGGCATGGCTACACCTTC. Protein: CASSLMPGTGHGYTF. Supplemented by reference TRBV5-1 and TRBJ1-2, the full variable domain reads KAGVTQTPRYLIKTRGQQVTLSCSPISGHRSVSWYQQTPGQGLQFLFEYFSETQRNKGNFPGRFSGRQFSNSRSEMNVSTLELGDSALYLCASSLMPGTGHGYTFGSGTRLTVV.

The J gene is TRBJ2-1, the V gene TRBV21-1; whether TRBD1, the table's D call, matches the DNA was not checked. TRBV21-1 is marked as a pseudogene. The CDR3 spans 13 residues. CDR3 residues: CASRFSSYNEQFF. The CDR3 nucleotides are TGTGCCAGCAGGTTCAGCTCCTACAATGAGCAGTTCTTC.

J is TRBJ1-1 and V is TRBV19; D is unclear. The CDR3 consists of 14 residues. Germline lookup yields CDR1 LNHDA and CDR2 SQIVND (reference sequence). V was pared by 5 bases and J by 0 bases, with 10 bases between. The CDR3 is CASSPWRMNTEAFF. The CDR3 DNA is TGTGCCAGTAGTCCATGGAGAATGAACACTGAAGCTTTCTTT. Full variable domain (remainder filled in from reference TRBV19 and TRBJ1-1): DGGITQSPKYLFRKEGQNVTLSCEQNLNHDAMYWYRQDPGQGLRLIYYSQIVNDFQKGDIAEGYSVSREKKESFPLTVTSAQKNPTAFYLCASSPWRMNTEAFFGQGTRLTVV.

The chain employs TRBV13 and TRBJ1-5; tentative D call: TRBD1 (5 bases). The CDR3 loop spans 14 amino acids. With 4 bases removed from V and 7 bases from J, the gap between germline ends came to 14 bases. CDR1 is PRHDT, CDR2 FYEKMQ, per germline (reference sequence). The CDR3 region has the DNA TGTGCCAGCAGCTCCTCGGGGGGTCGGCAGCCCCAGCATTTT. Translating it yields CASSSSGGRQPQHF.

The chain is built from TRBV4-2 and TRBJ2-2; 8 bases align to TRBD2. CDR1 LGHNA and CDR2 YNFKEQ come from the germline V gene. V lost 1 base to trimming and J lost 5 bases; unmatched junction nucleotides: 6. The CDR3 spans 16 residues. The DNA of the CDR3 is TGTGCCAGCAGCCAAGTTCAGCTAGCGGGTACCGGGGAGCTGTTTTTT. Translating gives CASSQVQLAGTGELFF.

The chain carries TRBV6-1 and TRBJ2-1, with TRBD1 as a possible D gene (6 bases). V was trimmed by 3 bases and J by 5 bases, leaving 11 bases between them. This CDR3 region has 14 residues. Germline V CDR1 and CDR2: MNHNS, SASEGT. The CDR3 DNA is TGTGCCAGCAGTGAGTGGGACACCGACAATGAGCAGTTCTTC. Translating it yields CASSEWDTDNEQFF.

The chain employs TRBV18 and TRBJ1-1; 7 bases align to TRBD1. Trimming removed 4 bases from V and 0 bases from J; junction bases left unmatched: 8. The CDR3 sequence is 16 residues long. Germline CDR1 KGHSH, CDR2 LQKENI. Written as DNA, the CDR3 is TGTGCCAGCTCACTGCGACGGACAGGCATGAACACTGAAGCTTTCTTT. Its translation is CASSLRRTGMNTEAFF.

The V call is TRBV5-8, the J call TRBJ2-3; D is undetermined. Germline lookup yields CDR1 SGHTS and CDR2 YDEGEE. The CDR3 is made up of 14 amino acids. V was shortened by 4 bases and J by 2 bases, with 11 bases between the two germline ends. The CDR3 DNA follows: TGTGCCAGCAGCCTAGACGGAGCCACAGATACGCAGTATTTT. Translating it yields CASSLDGATDTQYF.

Remarks on this clone: The same CDR3 is also encoded by other DNA sequences in this sample. V is TRBV19 and J is TRBJ2-7; possible D gene TRBD2, 6 bases. Germline CDR1 is LNHDA and CDR2 is SQIVND (reference sequence). Trimming cost V 2 bases and J 0 bases, with 11 bases left between them. This CDR3 spans 15 amino acids. The CDR3 DNA reads TGTGCCAGTAGTATATTGGCGGGAAGCTCCTACGAGCAGTACTTC. It specifies CASSILAGSSYEQYF.

The genes are TRBV10-3 and TRBJ2-3; TRBD2 matches at 8 bases. The V segment lost 2 bases and the J segment 3 bases; nucleotides outside the gene matches: 4. Germline V gene sequence: CDR1 ENHRY, CDR2 SYGVKD. The CDR3 has 15 amino acids. The CDR3 loop reads CAISERGGGTDTQYF. CDR3 bases: TGTGCCATCAGTGAGCGGGGGGGCGGAACAGATACGCAGTATTTT.

This chain joins TRBV7-6 and TRBJ2-5, with D possibly matching TRBD1 (5 bases). The J call is doubtful: the DNA matches TRBJ2-7 better. The CDR3 extends over 12 amino acids. The V gene's germline CDR1 is SGHVS and CDR2 FNYEAQ. The CDR3 loop is CASSLDTYEQYF. Written as DNA, the CDR3 is TGTGCCAGCAGCCTGGACACCTACGAGCAGTACTTC.

The chain carries TRBV19 and TRBJ1-2, with 7 bases identical to TRBD1. Trimming took 9 bases from V and 14 from J; bases not matched to a gene: 18. CDR3 length: 13 residues. The germline gives CDR1 LNHDA, CDR2 SQIVND (reference sequence). For the CDR3, the DNA is TGTGCCAGCTGCCCCGGGACAGTATACGGAATAACCTTC. Translation: CASCPGTVYGITF.

The chain has TRBV7-3 and TRBJ2-7; 8 bases line up with TRBD2. The V segment lost 5 bases and the J segment 2 bases; nucleotides outside the gene matches: 5. In germline, CDR1 is SGHTA, CDR2 FQGTGA. This CDR3 spans 14 amino acids. The CDR3 DNA reads TGTGCCAGCAGCGAGGCGGGGGGACCCTACGAGCAGTACTTC. It encodes CASSEAGGPYEQYF.

The CDR3 reads CASRADITDTQYF. CDR3 sequence (DNA): TGTGCCAGCAGAGCCGACATCACAGATACGCAGTATTTT. The J gene is TRBJ2-3, the V gene TRBV2, with D unresolved. CDR1 and CDR2 from the germline V gene are SNHLY and FYNNEI. Trimming cost V 6 bases and J 2 bases, with 9 bases left between them. CDR3 length: 13 amino acids.